Below, one T cell receptor beta chain is given with its context. The sample belongs to a study of blood T cell repertoires in COVID-19. Original handling: The assay estimated nucleated cells by amplifying reference gene primers. Here immunoSEQ multiplex PCR was the method, and the copy in TCRdb shows in-frame clones only, minus some. V, J and clone size are taken as reported in that table, and D and trimming were inferred from the DNA itself. The sample holds about 70,000 clones, under 80% seen once. This clonotype originated in an elderly woman with active or convalescent COVID-19. Sequenced input: peripheral blood.

For the CDR3, the DNA is TGTGCCAGCAGTTACTCACCCGGCGGCTACGAGCAGTACTTC. As protein: CASSYSPGGYEQYF. V usage is TRBV6-5 and J usage is TRBJ2-7; D remains ambiguous. V dropped 0 bases and J dropped 3 bases, with 9 bases sitting between them. CDR1 and CDR2 (germline): MNHEY, SVGAGI. The CDR3 sequence is 14 residues long.